These 22 T cell receptor beta chains share one sample of origin, sequenced in a study of blood T cells in healthy people across ages. For the second PCR, which ran for roughly 6 to 12 cycles, a sample-barcoded 5' primer and a J-beta primer mix were used. TCRdb passed the 5' RACE reads through MiXCR, listing each CDR3 protein once. Of about 670,000 distinct CDR3 sequences listed, less than 45% are singletons. The source material was blood. The receptors derive from an elderly man in good health.

The rearrangement joins TRBV18 to TRBJ1-2; 8 nucleotides align to TRBD1. Trimming at V came to 3 bases and at J to 2 bases, leaving 11 bases not matched to a gene. Germline loops: CDR1 KGHSH, CDR2 LQKENI. CDR3 length equals 17 residues. The CDR3 DNA is TGTGCCAGCTCACCTATAAAACTCGGACAGGGAAACTATGGCTACACCTTC. It translates to CASSPIKLGQGNYGYTF. Supplemented by reference TRBV18 and TRBJ1-2, the full variable domain reads NAGVMQNPRHLVRRRGQEARLRCSPMKGHSHVYWYRQLPEEGLKFMVYLQKENIIDESGMPKERFSAEFPKEGPSILRIQQVVRGDSAAYFCASSPIKLGQGNYGYTFGSGTRLTVV.

The V call is TRBV10-3, the J call TRBJ2-3; 9 bases match TRBD1. Germline V gene data show CDR1 as ENHRY and CDR2 as SYGVKD. With 2 bases clipped from V and 6 bases from J, the junction kept 6 bases outside the gene matches. The CDR3 has 15 residues. CDR3 bases: TGTGCCATCAGTGAGGGGACAGGGAAGGTGGATACGCAGTATTTT. Translation gives CAISEGTGKVDTQYF.

The rearrangement joins TRBV20-1 to TRBJ2-1; 7 nucleotides line up with TRBD2. CDR3 size: 14 residues. The J segment lost 8 bases and the V segment lost 6 bases, leaving 13 bases of the junction unmatched. Germline assignment: CDR1 DFQATT and CDR2 SNEGSKA (reference sequence). CDR3 sequence: CSAPSAGEFDEQFF. The CDR3 DNA follows: TGCAGTGCCCCTTCTGCGGGAGAATTCGATGAGCAGTTCTTC.

The chain joins TRBV12-3 or TRBV12-4 to TRBJ2-7, with D possibly being TRBD1 (5 bases). The CDR3 sequence is 12 residues long. The V end lost 2 bases, the J end lost 8 bases, and 10 bases lay between the germline ends. CDR3 nucleotide sequence: TGTGCCAGCAGTTTAAGGGGATGGAAGCAGTACTTC. It translates to CASSLRGWKQYF.

This clonotype turned up a few times. The chain recombines TRBV7-2 with TRBJ1-2, with a possible D match to TRBD1 (5 bases). Trimming cost V 5 bases and J 7 bases, with 17 bases left between them. CDR1 is SGHTA, CDR2 FQGNSA, per germline. There are 14 residues in the CDR3. CDR3 amino acids: CASSDLGGEFGYTF. The DNA of the CDR3 is TGTGCCAGCAGCGATTTGGGGGGGGAATTTGGCTACACCTTC.

This chain uses TRBV7-2 with TRBJ2-4; maybe TRBD1 (6 bases). CDR1 is SGHTA, CDR2 FQGNSA, per germline. The germline V and J ends were trimmed by 1 base and 5 bases, with 15 bases remaining between them. This CDR3 comprises 16 residues. DNA of the CDR3: TGTGCCAGCAGCTTAGGTGGCAGGGGTCTCCAAAACATTCAGTACTTC. This translates into CASSLGGRGLQNIQYF. Full variable domain (rest looked up from reference TRBV7-2 and TRBJ2-4): GAGVSQSPSNKVTEKGKDVELRCDPISGHTALYWYRQSLGQGLEFLIYFQGNSAPDKSGLPSDRFSAERTGGSVSTLTIQRTQQEDSAVYLCASSLGGRGLQNIQYFGAGTRLSVL.

In this sample, this clonotype turned up many times. The chain uses TRBV24-1 and TRBJ2-5; 9 bases match TRBD1. Germline V lookup: CDR1 KGHDR, CDR2 SFDVKD. CDR3 length: 17 residues. Trimming removed 4 bases from V and 0 bases from J; junction bases left unmatched: 8. In DNA form, the CDR3 reads TGTGCCACCAGTGAACGCGGGACAGGGTTAAACCAAGAGACCCAGTACTTC. As protein: CATSERGTGLNQETQYF.

This clonotype was counted at least ten times. The chain combines TRBV9 with TRBJ2-5, with D perhaps TRBD1 (6 bases). Trimming stripped 0 bases from V and 6 bases from J, with 15 bases between. CDR1 SGDLS and CDR2 YYNGEE come from the germline V gene. This CDR3 is 15 amino acids long. In nucleotides, the CDR3 is TGTGCCAGCAGCGTAGAAGCCGGGACATCAAAGACCCAGTACTTC. Its protein product is CASSVEAGTSKTQYF.

This clonotype occurred a few times. The chain recombines TRBV20-1 with TRBJ2-7; D might be TRBD2 (5 bases). The germline CDR1 and CDR2 sequences are DFQATT and SNEGSKA (reference sequence). This CDR3 is 13 amino acids long. The CDR3 region is CSPRIGGAYEQYF. The CDR3 DNA reads TGCAGCCCCCGGATCGGAGGCGCCTACGAGCAGTACTTC.

In the case of this clonotype: A much larger clonotype is one base distant, so this may be a read error. The V and J genes are TRBV28 and TRBJ2-1; D is unclear. Germline V gives CDR1 MDHEN, CDR2 SYDVKM. The CDR3 has 12 amino acids. The germline V and J ends were trimmed by 6 bases and 15 bases, with 18 bases remaining between them. DNA of the CDR3: TGTGCCAGCAGAACCCTCCTAAGGGTTCTGTTCTTC. Its protein product is CASRTLLRVLFF.

There are a few counts of this clonotype. An end of the junction differs from the germline gene, which may be a read error. The chain uses TRBV7-2 and TRBJ1-6; D may be TRBD1 (6 bases). This CDR3 is 14 amino acids long. Germline values: CDR1 SGHTA, CDR2 FQGNSA. In DNA, the CDR3 is TGCGCCAGCAGCTTGACAGGTTATAATTCACCCCTCCACTTT. This sequence encodes CASSLTGYNSPLHF.

The rearrangement uses TRBV10-1 and TRBJ1-1; no reliable D call. Trimming pared 5 bases from V and 4 bases from J, leaving 11 bases between. Germline V CDR1 and CDR2: WNHNN, SYGVQD (reference sequence). There are 13 residues in the CDR3. The CDR3 DNA reads TGCGCCAGCAGTCTAACACTCACCACTGAAGCTTTCTTT. It translates to CASSLTLTTEAFF.

V and J are TRBV9 and TRBJ1-2; D is unresolved. Per germline, CDR1 SGDLS and CDR2 YYNGEE. CDR3 length: 14 residues. Trimming took off 3 bases at V and 2 bases at J, with 11 bases between the two ends. CDR3 nucleotides: TGTGCCAGCAGCGCCTTGACCGGGAACTATGGCTACACCTTC. It translates to CASSALTGNYGYTF.

This clonotype has only a few counts. The rearrangement joins TRBV4-2 to TRBJ1-2; D remains ambiguous. The CDR3 is 12 amino acids. V was trimmed by 0 bases and J by 13 bases, leaving 12 bases between them. The germline V gene encodes CDR1 LGHNA and CDR2 YNFKEQ. The CDR3 coding sequence is TGTGCCAGCAGCCAAGATTCGGCAGCCTCCACCTTC. This encodes CASSQDSAASTF.

In DNA, the CDR3 is TGTGCCACCAGCCTCGGGACTTACAACACCGGGGAGCTGTTTTTT. As protein: CATSLGTYNTGELFF. This chain links TRBV15 with TRBJ2-2, with D possibly TRBD2 on 6 matching bases. The CDR3 spans 15 residues. V was cut by 5 bases and J by 2 bases, with 12 bases left in between. CDR1 is LNHNV, CDR2 YYDKDF, per germline (reference sequence).

V and J are TRBV5-1 and TRBJ1-4; perhaps TRBD1 as D (5 bases). This CDR3 is built from 17 residues. Trimming cost V 4 bases and J 2 bases, with 18 bases left between them. Germline V gene sequence: CDR1 SGHRS, CDR2 YFSETQ. This chain's CDR3 is CASSPSGGFLTNEKLFF. The CDR3 DNA is TGCGCCAGCAGCCCGAGCGGGGGATTTCTGACTAATGAAAAACTGTTTTTT.

The V gene is TRBV15, the J gene TRBJ2-5; 7 bases fit TRBD2. The CDR3 is 15 amino acids. With 0 bases clipped from V and 4 bases from J, the junction kept 5 bases outside the gene matches. Germline loops: CDR1 LNHNV, CDR2 YYDKDF (reference sequence). For the CDR3, the DNA is TGTGCCACCAGCAGAGACACTAGCGAGGTAGAGACCCAGTACTTC. The encoded protein is CATSRDTSEVETQYF.

This clonotype was seen a few times. The J gene is TRBJ2-7, the V gene TRBV7-2, with 11 bases matching TRBD1. Germline-derived CDR1 and CDR2 are SGHTA and FQGNSA. V lost 8 bases to trimming and J lost 3 bases; unmatched junction nucleotides: 6. The CDR3 has 14 residues. The DNA for the CDR3 is TGTGCCAGCTGCCGGGACAGGGGGTTCTACGAGCAGTACTTC. This encodes CASCRDRGFYEQYF.

The rearrangement uses TRBV6-2 or TRBV6-3 and TRBJ2-5, with TRBD2 matching over 12 bases. The germline V gene encodes CDR1 MNHEY and CDR2 SVGEGT. J lost 1 base, V lost 2 bases, and 8 bases had no gene match. The CDR3 sequence is 18 residues long. The CDR3 nucleotides read TGTGCCAGCAGTTACCCACCGGAACTAGCGGGAGGCCAAGAGACCCAGTACTTC. Amino acids: CASSYPPELAGGQETQYF.

This chain connects TRBV12-3 or TRBV12-4 to TRBJ2-4, with TRBD2 identical over 8 bases. With V trimmed by 3 bases and J by 13 bases, 11 bases remained unmatched. The CDR3 spans 14 residues. CDR3 coding DNA: TGTGCCAGCAGTTTCCCAGCGGGGGCCCACCAGCAGTACTTC. Translating it yields CASSFPAGAHQQYF.

This clonotype was counted many times. This chain links TRBV6-2 or TRBV6-3 with TRBJ2-5; TRBD1 or TRBD2 may be the D gene (7 bases each). V was clipped by 5 bases and J by 6 bases, with 19 bases between them. Germline V gene lookup returns CDR1 MNHEY and CDR2 SVGEGT. This CDR3 spans 15 amino acids. The CDR3 is CASSTIERDRQTQYF. The CDR3 DNA reads TGTGCCAGCAGTACCATCGAGCGGGACAGACAGACCCAGTACTTC.

In DNA form, the CDR3 reads TGCAGTGCTAGAGACTCAGGGGCCAATCAGCCCCAGCATTTT. This translates into CSARDSGANQPQHF. This chain links TRBV20-1 with TRBJ1-5; possibly TRBD1 for D (6 bases). V lost 0 bases, J lost 3 bases, and 9 bases lay in between. The CDR3 has 14 amino acids. Germline CDR1 reads DFQATT; CDR2 reads SNEGSKA (reference sequence).